Each of the 22 T cell receptor beta chains below was sequenced from the same sample in a study of technical replicates of blood from several donors. Using immunoSEQ multiplex PCR, the repertoire was profiled, and TCRdb retains in-frame clones only, with some absent. The repertoire has over 75,000 clones, approximately 96% of them found once; the top ten carry about 0.21%. Material: T cells isolated from PBMCs. These receptors came from a human donor in good health.

The rearrangement uses TRBV5-5 and TRBJ1-2; D ambiguous. Germline CDR1 is SGHKS and CDR2 is YYEKEE (reference sequence). V gave up 0 bases and J gave up 7 bases, with 7 bases separating them. The CDR3 extends over 12 amino acids. CDR3 DNA: TGTGCCAGCAGCTTGGTTGCGGGTGGCTACACCTTC. It encodes CASSLVAGGYTF.

The V call is TRBV5-1, the J call TRBJ2-1; D gene unclear. The V and J ends lost 2 bases and 5 bases respectively, with 11 bases between them. CDR1 and CDR2 from the germline V gene are SGHRS and YFSETQ. The CDR3 runs to 14 residues. The CDR3 region has the DNA TGCGCCAGCAGCTTAGTCTTTCAGGACAATGAGCAGTTCTTC. It specifies CASSLVFQDNEQFF.

This rearrangement joins TRBV28 to TRBJ1-1; the D is unclear. Between the trimmed V and J ends, which lost 8 bases and 4 bases, there was a span of 8 bases. This CDR3 is built from 11 residues. Looked up from germline, CDR1 is MDHEN and CDR2 is SYDVKM. As DNA, the CDR3 is TGTGCCAGCCCGGGAGGCACTGAAGCTTTCTTT. Protein: CASPGGTEAFF.

The V call is TRBV5-1, the J call TRBJ2-7; 13 positions match TRBD2. This CDR3 has 17 residues. With 0 bases clipped from V and 6 bases from J, the junction kept 9 bases outside the gene matches. CDR1 SGHRS and CDR2 YFSETQ come from the germline V gene. The DNA of the CDR3 is TGCGCCAGCAGCTTGGGTGGACTAGCGGGAGATGCGAGCGAGCAGTACTTC. It yields the protein CASSLGGLAGDASEQYF.

The chain combines TRBV9 with TRBJ2-3; 11 positions agree with TRBD1. The J segment lost 1 base and the V segment lost 4 bases, leaving 11 bases of the junction unmatched. The CDR3 has 18 amino acids. Germline lookup yields CDR1 SGDLS and CDR2 YYNGEE. For the CDR3, the DNA is TGTGCCAGCAGCCCGAGGCCCGGGACAGGGGGGCGCACAGATACGCAGTATTTT. This codes for CASSPRPGTGGRTDTQYF. Full variable domain (outside the CDR3, taken from reference TRBV9 and TRBJ2-3): DSGVTQTPKHLITATGQRVTLRCSPRSGDLSVYWYQQSLDQGLQFLIQYYNGEERAKGNILERFSAQQFPDLHSELNLSSLELGDSALYFCASSPRPGTGGRTDTQYFGPGTRLTVL.

The chain links TRBV7-9 to TRBJ2-2, with 9 positions matching TRBD2. This CDR3 has 14 amino acids. Germline V lookup: CDR1 SEHNR, CDR2 FQNEAQ (reference sequence). V shed 7 bases and J 7 bases; nucleotides not matched to a gene: 7. Here the CDR3 DNA reads TGTGCCAGCACCCGCGGGGGGGCCGGCGGGGAGCTGTTTTTT. Amino acid sequence: CASTRGGAGGELFF.

This clone has a handful of counts. The DNA of the CDR3 is TGCGCCAGCAGCCCTGAGTGGGGAGACTACGAGCAGTACTTC. This sequence encodes CASSPEWGDYEQYF. V gene TRBV4-1 combines with J gene TRBJ2-7; TRBD2 is a possible D gene (5 bases). The CDR3 is 14 residues long. Germline CDR1 MGHRA, CDR2 YSYEKL. V lost 4 bases to trimming and J lost 3 bases, with 13 bases between them.

This chain connects TRBV5-6 to TRBJ2-6; D unclear. The germline V gene encodes CDR1 SGHDT and CDR2 YYEEEE. The V and J ends lost 8 bases and 0 bases respectively, with 12 bases between them. The CDR3 covers 15 residues. The CDR3 spells CASGLTSSGANVLTF. The CDR3 coding sequence is TGTGCCAGTGGCTTAACATCCTCTGGGGCCAACGTCCTGACTTTC.

V and J are TRBV7-9 and TRBJ2-3, with a possible D match to TRBD2 (5 bases). Germline assignment: CDR1 SEHNR and CDR2 FQNEAQ (reference sequence). Trimming took off 4 bases at V and 6 bases at J, with 14 bases between the two ends. This CDR3 comprises 14 residues. CDR3 sequence: CASSSRGFQDTQYF. In DNA, the CDR3 is TGTGCCAGCAGCTCCAGAGGGTTTCAGGATACGCAGTATTTT.

The V gene is TRBV7-9, the J gene TRBJ2-1; a weak D match, TRBD1 (5 bases). Germline CDR1 reads SEHNR; CDR2 reads FQNEAQ (reference sequence). This CDR3 has 16 amino acids. V was shortened by 3 bases and J by 4 bases, with 16 bases between the two germline ends. The CDR3 loop reads CASSLLGQGRYNEQFF. The CDR3 nucleotides read TGTGCCAGCAGCTTGCTGGGTCAGGGAAGGTACAATGAGCAGTTCTTC.

The sample holds a few counts of this clone. This chain links TRBV19 with TRBJ2-3; perhaps TRBD2 as D (5 bases). V was pared by 3 bases and J by 2 bases, with 12 bases between. CDR1 and CDR2 from the germline V gene are LNHDA and SQIVND (reference sequence). CDR3 length equals 15 residues. The CDR3 here is CASSIQRTYTDTQYF. For the CDR3, the DNA is TGTGCCAGTAGTATCCAGCGGACCTACACAGATACGCAGTATTTT.

The V call is TRBV6-1, the J call TRBJ2-7; D is undetermined. CDR3 length equals 13 residues. Deletions cut 3 bases from V and 3 bases from J, with 9 bases between. Germline V gives CDR1 MNHNS, CDR2 SASEGT. CDR3 coding DNA: TGTGCCAGCAGTGAGCGAGGAAGCTACGAGCAGTACTTC. Amino acids: CASSERGSYEQYF.

V is TRBV19 and J is TRBJ1-5; 8 bases line up with TRBD1. CDR3 length: 16 amino acids. CDR1 LNHDA and CDR2 SQIVND come from the germline V gene (reference sequence). J gave up 7 bases and V 4 bases, and 12 bases lay outside the gene matches. The CDR3 DNA sequence: TGTGCCAGTAGTACGACAGGGGCCGGGATGGGCCAGCCCCAGCATTTT. It is translated as CASSTTGAGMGQPQHF.

This chain links TRBV1 with TRBJ2-1; TRBD2, as called in the table, went unchecked against the DNA. TRBV1 is shown as a pseudogene. CDR3 length: 20 residues. The CDR3 DNA reads TGCACCAGCAGCCAGAAAAAGTTAGGGTGCGGGACTAGCGAGCAAAATGAGCAGTTCTTC. Translating gives CTSSQKKLGCGTSEQNEQFF.

The chain has TRBV6-1 and TRBJ2-5; D is unresolved. Deletions cut 7 bases from V and 3 bases from J, with 12 bases between. The CDR3 has 13 amino acids. CDR1 is MNHNS and CDR2 is SASEGT in the germline V gene. CDR3 in DNA: TGTGCCAGCAACCTGATAGAAAAAGAGACCCAGTACTTC. It codes for CASNLIEKETQYF.

This chain joins TRBV7-6 and TRBJ2-3; 7 bases align to TRBD2. This CDR3 comprises 15 residues. V dropped 5 bases and J dropped 0; count of bases not matched to a gene: 5. Per germline, CDR1 SGHVS and CDR2 FNYEAQ. This CDR3 is CASSRSGASTDTQYF. Here the CDR3 DNA reads TGTGCCAGCAGCCGAAGCGGGGCCAGCACAGATACGCAGTATTTT. The full variable domain, its missing parts supplied by reference TRBV7-6 and TRBJ2-3, is GAGVSQSPRYKVTKRGQDVALRCDPISGHVSLYWYRQALGQGPEFLTYFNYEAQQDKSGLPNDRFSAERPEGSISTLTIQRTEQRDSAMYRCASSRSGASTDTQYFGPGTRLTVL.

CDR3 sequence (DNA): TGTGCCTGGGATAGGACAGGGCAAGGGGGATCCTACAATGAGCAGTTCTTC. Its translation is CAWDRTGQGGSYNEQFF. The chain joins TRBV30 to TRBJ2-1, with 8 bases aligning to TRBD1. The CDR3 is 17 residues long. Germline-derived CDR1 and CDR2 are GTSNPN and SVGIG (reference sequence). Trimming took 5 bases from V and 1 from J; bases not matched to a gene: 13.

J is TRBJ2-4 and V is TRBV7-2; 11 positions match TRBD2. Germline CDR1 SGHTA, CDR2 FQGNSA. The CDR3 covers 18 residues. V trimming: 0 bases; J trimming: 6 bases; junction bases outside the gene matches: 10. In DNA form, the CDR3 reads TGTGCCAGCAGCTTAGCCCTAGCGGGGGGCCGCCCCCTAAACATTCAGTACTTC. This gives the protein CASSLALAGGRPLNIQYF.

V is TRBV9 and J is TRBJ2-1; 9 nucleotides line up with TRBD2. The CDR3 spans 15 residues. Germline CDR1 and CDR2: SGDLS and YYNGEE. The junction had 2 bases not matched to a gene; V was cut back by 0 bases and J by 4 bases. The CDR3 DNA sequence: TGTGCCAGCAGCGTAGGCCTAGCGGGGTACAATGAGCAGTTCTTC. Amino acids: CASSVGLAGYNEQFF. Supplemented by reference TRBV9 and TRBJ2-1, the full variable domain reads DSGVTQTPKHLITATGQRVTLRCSPRSGDLSVYWYQQSLDQGLQFLIQYYNGEERAKGNILERFSAQQFPDLHSELNLSSLELGDSALYFCASSVGLAGYNEQFFGPGTRLTVL.

The rearrangement links TRBV4-1 to TRBJ1-5; TRBD1 aligns across 8 bases. Germline CDR1 reads MGHRA; CDR2 reads YSYEKL. There are 15 residues in the CDR3. The junction had 6 bases not matched to a gene; V was cut back by 4 bases and J by 4 bases. Written as DNA, the CDR3 is TGCGCCAGCAGCCCGACAGGGGTAGGTAATCAGCCCCAGCATTTT. As protein: CASSPTGVGNQPQHF.

The sample holds one count of this clone. This sequence joins TRBV15 and TRBJ1-1; the match to TRBD1 covers 7 bases. Germline CDR1 and CDR2: LNHNV and YYDKDF (reference sequence). CDR3 size: 20 residues. Trimming at V came to 2 bases and at J to 0 bases, leaving 18 bases not matched to a gene. The CDR3 DNA follows: TGTGCCACCAGCAGAAATTGGCCCAATTCCGGGACAGCATTGAACACTGAAGCTTTCTTT. Residues: CATSRNWPNSGTALNTEAFF. The full variable domain, its missing parts supplied by reference TRBV15 and TRBJ1-1, is DAMVIQNPRYQVTQFGKPVTLSCSQTLNHNVMYWYQQKSSQAPKLLFHYYDKDFNNEADTPDNFQSRRPNTSFCFLDIRSPGLGDTAMYLCATSRNWPNSGTALNTEAFFGQGTRLTVV.

In nucleotides, the CDR3 is TGTGCCTGGAGTCTCTCTGTATCTGGAAACACCATATATTTT. Its translation: CAWSLSVSGNTIYF. The genes are TRBV30 and TRBJ1-3; D unclear. Trimming removed 2 bases at V and 1 base at J, with 9 bases between. This CDR3 is 14 amino acids long. The germline CDR1 and CDR2 sequences are GTSNPN and SVGIG (reference sequence).